This T cell receptor (beta chain) was captured in a study of early stage breast cancer tumors. V lost 3 bases to trimming and J lost 3 bases, with 5 bases between them. CDR3 length: 13 residues. Germline CDR1 LNHDA, CDR2 SQIVND (reference sequence). This clone is medium-sized by share. Some clones are missing from TCRdb's copy, which holds only in-frame ones; the method was immunoSEQ multiplex PCR. The top ten hold approximately 4.4% of the sample, which has approximately 33,000 clones, roughly four fifths seen once. The specimen was blood. The rearrangement uses TRBV19 and TRBJ2-2, with no clear D. This sequence originates from a person aged 35 to 50 with breast cancer. The CDR3 DNA reads as TGTGCCAGTAGTATTAGACACACCGGGGAGCTGTTTTTT. Translating it yields CASSIRHTGELFF.